This is a list of T cell receptor beta chains from one sample in a study of T cells in localized non-small cell lung cancer. TCRdb's table, derived via immunoSEQ multiplex PCR, lists solely in-frame clones and lacks some. The sample carries tens of thousands of clones, around nine tenths recorded once. The input for sequencing was peripheral blood, taken before any cancer treatment. The receptors were gathered from a female donor older than 55 with stage I squamous cell lung carcinoma. CDR3s leave out the opening cysteine and the closing phenylalanine or tryptophan.

J gene: TRBJ2-7; V gene: TRBV4-1; CDR3 protein: ASSQEYGTASYEQY
J gene: TRBJ2-7; V gene: TRBV7-2; CDR3 protein: ASSLVPAGYSYEQY
J gene: TRBJ2-2; V gene: TRBV5-1; CDR3 protein: ASSLGPGAANTGELF
J gene: TRBJ2-5; V gene: TRBV2; CDR3 protein: ASRIRETQY
J gene: TRBJ2-1; V gene: TRBV7-3; CDR3 protein: ASSLRGQDSSYNEQF
J gene: TRBJ1-1; V gene: TRBV7-9; CDR3 protein: ASSHMPGTGGGTEAF
J gene: TRBJ2-1; V gene: TRBV7-3; CDR3 protein: ASSASGGRGAYNEQF
J gene: TRBJ1-2; V gene: TRBV4-3; CDR3 protein: ASSQGYRDGYT
J gene: TRBJ2-2; V gene: TRBV6-4; CDR3 protein: ASSRTGGFSGNTGELF
J gene: TRBJ2-4; V gene: TRBV28; CDR3 protein: ASSLQAAKNIQY
J gene: TRBJ1-2; V gene: TRBV7-2; CDR3 protein: ASNPHGVVYGYT
J gene: TRBJ1-1; V gene: TRBV11-2; CDR3 protein: ASSFGTGNTEAF
J gene: TRBJ2-3; V gene: TRBV6-4; CDR3 protein: ASSDGLAGADTQY
J gene: TRBJ2-3; V gene: TRBV7-8; CDR3 protein: ASSRAQETYTQY
J gene: TRBJ1-1; V gene: TRBV5-1; CDR3 protein: ASSSGRLGSTEAF
J gene: TRBJ2-1; V gene: TRBV4-1; CDR3 protein: ASSQETGLAGDEQF
J gene: TRBJ2-7; V gene: TRBV5-6; CDR3 protein: ASSLGGPYEQY
J gene: TRBJ2-1; V gene: TRBV10-1; CDR3 protein: ASSAGLTGVVSRSNEQF
J gene: TRBJ2-3; V gene: TRBV15; CDR3 protein: ATSRRPTDTQY
J gene: TRBJ2-7; V gene: TRBV11-2; CDR3 protein: ASSLGGSYEQY
J gene: TRBJ2-1; V gene: TRBV7-8; CDR3 protein: ASSPSTSGRDEQF
J gene: TRBJ2-2; V gene: TRBV2; CDR3 protein: ASSEGSGRGGELF
J gene: TRBJ2-3; V gene: TRBV30; CDR3 protein: AWSVPNTDTQY
J gene: TRBJ2-5; V gene: TRBV29-1; CDR3 protein: SVGVGETQY
J gene: TRBJ2-1; V gene: TRBV4-3; CDR3 protein: ASSQGTSANEQF
J gene: TRBJ1-2; V gene: TRBV15; CDR3 protein: ATSRDRGRGYGYT
J gene: TRBJ1-5; V gene: TRBV6-6; CDR3 protein: ASSTNRGLQDQPQH
J gene: TRBJ2-1; V gene: TRBV7-2; CDR3 protein: ASSLDTANSYNEQF
J gene: TRBJ1-2; V gene: TRBV19; CDR3 protein: ASSDRGPVYGYT
J gene: TRBJ1-2; V gene: TRBV6-6; CDR3 protein: ASSYSLAVGYT
J gene: TRBJ1-5; V gene: TRBV7-8; CDR3 protein: ASSRKGGTGRDNQPQH